Described below is a single T cell receptor (beta chain) sequence and its context. It has no known antigen specificity. There are no base qualities to consult, and no much larger clone falls within one base. This specimen's time point label, per the study, means: roughly 24 weeks on oral tofacitinib. In the paper's terms, the treatment or condition label means: oral pan-JAK inhibitor, 5-10 mg twice daily. From alopecia areata patients, peripheral blood was collected along with lesional scalp punch biopsies. PBMCs were isolated by density centrifugation and stained for CD3, CD4 and CD8, and CD4+ and CD8+ T cells were sorted on a FACSAria. The germline V gene (reference sequence) specifies LNHDA as CDR1 and SQIVND as CDR2. V and J lose 5 bases and 0 bases, and a span of 8 bases separates them. Inclusive of the bounding cysteine and phenylalanine, the CDR3 is 13 residues long. The sequence is cut down to CDR3 DNA, 39 bases in frame from base 1.

The data were obtained in a study of CD8+ T cells in alopecia areata (dated by TCRdb to between 2018 and 2020). For the study in its entirety: Treated patients were enrolled in an open-label pilot trial of oral tofacitinib at 5 to 10 mg twice daily for moderate-to-severe alopecia areata. Patients received tofacitinib for 6 to 18 months and were then followed off drug for 6 months to check for delayed response and recurrence. In treated patients, disease severity was measured using the SALT score, which gives the percentage of scalp surface area affected. In both human patients and the C3H/HeJ mouse model, the study applied high-throughput TCRbeta sequencing to look at T cell clonal expansion in alopecia areata. On the human side, TCRbeta sequencing was run on scalp tissue and on sorted CD4+ and CD8+ peripheral blood T cells from healthy controls and from alopecia areata patients with either patchy or totalis/universalis disease. Biopsies were taken from tofacitinib-treated patients at baseline and at 4 and 24 weeks of treatment, and a later scalp biopsy was taken in several of the tofacitinib-treated patients. Scalp clonality was compared across normal scalp (n=4), patchy alopecia areata scalp (n=8), and alopecia totalis/universalis scalp (n=8). The RNA source kit depended on sample type: the PAXgene miRNA kit for fixed scalp, the miRNeasy kit for PBMCs, and the RNeasy kit for mouse skin. Amplification of TCRbeta CDR3 regions was done by immunoSEQ multiplex PCR using 35 Vbeta forward primers and 13 Jbeta reverse primers.

The investigation overall reported the following: The treated cohort was small, with a single nonresponder, so links between baseline CD8+ expansion and response need larger studies. Higher clonality and more expanded CD8+ clones were observed in lesional scalp than in normal scalp, particularly in alopecia totalis/universalis, a finding suggestive of antigenic drive. Resident alphabeta T cells in normal human skin are also sequenced, complicating scalp TCR repertoire analysis, unlike mouse skin dominated by gammadelta T cells. Tofacitinib significantly lowered scalp clonality and the number of expanded CD8+ clones among the top 100 scalp clones. Compared with mice, TCR sequences shared between patients were less clear, possibly partly because of HLA diversity across the patient population. During tofacitinib treatment, many expanded lesional clones remained in scalp and blood, and this persistence may partly explain relapse after treatment is stopped.

The receptor library was made with the immunoSEQ multiplex PCR assay. For TCR sequencing, RNA was extracted from every sample and reverse transcribed into cDNA to serve as template. SuperScript III was used to make first-strand cDNA, primed with a 2:1 mix of oligo-dT and random hexamers. A synthetic immune receptor repertoire was used to gauge amplification bias, and whatever bias remained was removed computationally. The study's own analysis went as follows. Raw reads were preprocessed to remove errors, and CDR3 was defined by IMGT conventions from the conserved cysteine to phenylalanine. Clonality was calculated as 1 minus Shannon entropy normalized by log2 of the number of productive unique TCRs. Scalp TCRbeta sequences were cross-referenced with sorted blood CD4 and CD8 repertoires so that the CD4 or CD8 identity of scalp clones could be inferred. The immuneACCESS repertoire file appears here via TCRdb, limited to in-frame rearrangements. These files lack a portion of the clones; in checked studies, under half of the deficit traces to unresolved V genes, and the cause of the others is not known. For V, J and clone size, that table is used; D and trimming come from the DNA. For this sample the table gives around 100,000 clones, of which around 50% were detected only once. Approximately 12% of the sample is in the top ten clones.

The sequencing used CD8+ T cells sorted from blood, collected at week 24, from a patient treated with tofacitinib. The source is a human donor with alopecia areata. The chain uses TRBV19 and TRBJ2-7; too little of a D gene remains to name it. The encoded CDR3 is CASSGGFSYEQYF. The sequenced DNA is TGTGCCAGTAGTGGCGGATTCTCCTACGAGCAGTACTTC.